The rows below give T cell receptor beta chains drawn from one sample of a study of lymphopenia after photon versus proton radiotherapy. The protocol was immunoSEQ multiplex PCR, while the TCRdb copy is restricted to in-frame clones and leaves out a portion. The sample lists around 30,000 clones; around nine tenths were seen once. The material sequenced was peripheral blood, taken from a patient treated with proton-based radiotherapy. These receptors originate from a woman aged 60-75 years with cholangiocarcinoma. Some clones in this sample may be carry-over from other donors' samples. Both conserved end residues are part of each CDR3. D genes are given only for firm matches. Rows give clone size only sometimes, using once, few, many, or a class for an expanded clone.

D: .
length: 12
J: TRBJ2-5
V: TRBV29-1
size: .
CDR3: CSVSQGAETQYF
DNA: TGCAGCGTTTCTCAGGGTGCGGAGACCCAGTACTTC

D: .
length: 13
J: TRBJ2-7
V: TRBV19
size: .
CDR3: CASSMGGAVEQYF
DNA: TGTGCCAGTAGTATGGGGGGAGCGGTCGAGCAGTACTTC

D: .
length: 15
J: TRBJ1-3
V: TRBV19
size: once
CDR3: CASSTPTGAGNTIYF
DNA: TGTGCCAGTAGCACCCCGACAGGCGCTGGAAACACCATATATTTT

D: TRBD1
length: 13
J: TRBJ1-3
V: TRBV7-8
size: .
CDR3: CASSLDRANTIYF
DNA: TGTGCCAGCAGCTTGGACAGGGCCAACACCATATATTTT

D: .
length: 11
J: TRBJ1-1
V: TRBV20-1
size: .
CDR3: CSARQATEAFF
DNA: TGCAGTGCCCGACAGGCCACTGAAGCTTTCTTT

D: .
length: 16
J: TRBJ1-4
V: TRBV6-1
size: once
CDR3: CASSELARRINEKLFF
DNA: TGTGCCAGCAGTGAACTGGCACGCCGGATTAATGAAAAACTGTTTTTT

D: .
length: 13
J: TRBJ2-5
V: TRBV2
size: .
CDR3: CASSEQPQETQYF
DNA: TGTGCCAGCAGTGAACAGCCGCAAGAGACCCAGTACTTC

D: .
length: 16
J: TRBJ1-5
V: TRBV7-9
size: .
CDR3: CASSQGTDFSNQPQHF
DNA: TGTGCCAGCAGCCAGGGTACGGACTTTAGCAATCAGCCCCAGCATTTT

D: .
length: 15
J: TRBJ2-7
V: TRBV9
size: .
CDR3: CASSVAVNAVYEQYF
DNA: TGTGCCAGCAGCGTAGCTGTAAATGCCGTATACGAGCAGTACTTC

D: .
length: 13
J: TRBJ2-5
V: TRBV6-5
size: .
CDR3: CASSKGRGETQYF
DNA: TGTGCCAGCAGTAAGGGTAGGGGGGAGACCCAGTACTTC

D: .
length: 16
J: TRBJ1-5
V: TRBV15
size: .
CDR3: CATREGTVVRIQPQHF
DNA: TGTGCCACCAGAGAGGGGACGGTTGTTAGAATTCAGCCCCAGCATTTT

D: TRBD1
length: 16
J: TRBJ2-7
V: TRBV6-6
size: .
CDR3: CASSKRTGGKVYEQYF
DNA: TGTGCCAGCAGTAAAAGGACAGGGGGCAAAGTTTACGAGCAGTACTTC

D: .
length: 13
J: TRBJ2-1
V: TRBV11-2
size: .
CDR3: CASSPQLYNEQFF
DNA: TGTGCCAGCAGCCCCCAACTGTACAATGAGCAGTTCTTC

D: .
length: 14
J: TRBJ1-1
V: TRBV2
size: .
CDR3: CASSVEDLGTEAFF
DNA: TGTGCCAGCAGTGTTGAAGATTTGGGCACTGAAGCTTTCTTT

D: TRBD1
length: 12
J: TRBJ2-1
V: TRBV5-1
size: .
CDR3: CASSRIGTGLFF
DNA: TGCGCCAGCAGCAGGATCGGGACAGGTTTATTCTTC

D: .
length: 14
J: TRBJ1-1
V: TRBV9
size: few
CDR3: CASSVLDQDTEAFF
DNA: TGTGCCAGCAGCGTCTTGGACCAAGACACTGAAGCTTTCTTT

D: TRBD1
length: 14
J: TRBJ1-2
V: TRBV5-1
size: .
CDR3: CASSQGQAGGGYTF
DNA: TGCGCCAGCAGCCAAGGACAGGCCGGGGGTGGCTACACCTTC

D: TRBD2
length: 20
J: TRBJ2-2
V: TRBV4-1
size: .
CDR3: CASSQAGFGGVALGTGELFF
DNA: TGCGCCAGCAGCCAAGCGGGTTTTGGGGGGGTTGCGTTAGGCACCGGGGAGCTGTTTTTT

D: .
length: 17
J: TRBJ1-1
V: TRBV4-1
size: .
CDR3: CASSQTPQKARNTEAFF
DNA: TGCGCCAGCAGCCAAACCCCGCAAAAAGCCCGGAACACTGAAGCTTTCTTT

D: .
length: 14
J: TRBJ2-7
V: TRBV2
size: .
CDR3: CASSEVDNSYEQYF
DNA: TGTGCCAGCAGTGAAGTAGATAACTCCTACGAGCAGTACTTC

D: .
length: 18
J: TRBJ1-1
V: TRBV7-9
size: .
CDR3: CASSLGTFRRSKGTEAFF
DNA: TGTGCCAGCAGCTTAGGGACATTTAGAAGGTCCAAGGGCACTGAAGCTTTCTTT

D: .
length: 16
J: TRBJ1-1
V: TRBV19
size: .
CDR3: CASSRFSTGILIEAFF
DNA: TGTGCCAGTAGCCGGTTCTCAACAGGGATCCTGATTGAAGCTTTCTTT

D: .
length: 15
J: TRBJ2-1
V: TRBV2
size: .
CDR3: CASSGRLGSYNEQFF
DNA: TGTGCCAGCAGTGGCCGACTCGGATCATACAATGAGCAGTTCTTC